The clone carrying this T cell receptor (beta chain) was detected a few times. What it binds is not known. The record originates from a study of persistence of HIV-infected CD4 T cells. Cells were stimulated with overlapping HIV-1 Gag 15-mer peptides. Sorted nonresponding memory CD4+ T cells were CD40L-negative, CD69-negative, CD45RO-high. The CDR3 extends over 15 amino acids. V lost 0 bases, J lost 1 base, and 9 bases lay in between. CDR1 is LNHNV, CDR2 YYDKDF, per germline (reference sequence). This was the immunoSEQ version 4 assay in survey mode. Assay: immunoSEQ multiplex PCR; the TCRdb copy retains only in-frame clones and omits some. The sample shows 30,000 to 45,000 clones, 70% to 90% of them seen only once.

The clonotype comes from an adult with HIV. The donor label of this sample is uncertain. The sample consisted of cultured CD4+ T cells from PBMCs, taken from a patient who received antiretroviral therapy. The chain employs TRBV15 and TRBJ1-1; the D is unclear. The CDR3 DNA sequence: TGTGCCACCAGCAGAGATTCGGGATCGAACACTGAAGCTTTCTTT. It codes for CATSRDSGSNTEAFF. Full variable domain (rest looked up from reference TRBV15 and TRBJ1-1): DAMVIQNPRYQVTQFGKPVTLSCSQTLNHNVMYWYQQKSSQAPKLLFHYYDKDFNNEADTPDNFQSRRPNTSFCFLDIRSPGLGDTAMYLCATSRDSGSNTEAFFGQGTRLTVV.